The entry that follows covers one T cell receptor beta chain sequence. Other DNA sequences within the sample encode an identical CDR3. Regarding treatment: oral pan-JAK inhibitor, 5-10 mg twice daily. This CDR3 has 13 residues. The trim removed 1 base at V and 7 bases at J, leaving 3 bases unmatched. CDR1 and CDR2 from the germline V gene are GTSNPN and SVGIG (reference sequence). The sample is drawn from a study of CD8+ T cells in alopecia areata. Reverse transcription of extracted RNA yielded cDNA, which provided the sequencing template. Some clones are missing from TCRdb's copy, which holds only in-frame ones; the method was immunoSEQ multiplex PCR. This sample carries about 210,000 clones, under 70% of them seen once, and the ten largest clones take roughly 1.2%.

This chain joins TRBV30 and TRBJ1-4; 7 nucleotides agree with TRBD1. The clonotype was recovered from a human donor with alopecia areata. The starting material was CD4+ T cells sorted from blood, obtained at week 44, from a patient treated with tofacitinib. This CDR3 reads CAWSGQGVEKLFF. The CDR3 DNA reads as TGTGCCTGGAGTGGGCAGGGGGTTGAAAAACTGTTTTTT.